This paragraph reports one TCR beta chain. Germline loops: CDR1 MDHEN, CDR2 SYDVKM. The CDR3 is made up of 15 amino acids. V lost 3 bases and J lost 4; bases outside the gene matches: 3. This sample was included in a study of blood T cell repertoires in COVID-19. Background on the study: The cDNA or gDNA used as material had been derived from T cells, B-cell-depleted T cells, or PBMCs.

Participants' own reports of clinical history determined their cohort assignment. Here immunoSEQ multiplex PCR was the method, and the copy in TCRdb shows in-frame clones only, minus some. In the table there are nearly 400,000 clones, around 92% of which are singletons. The sequenced material came from PBMCs or T cells enriched from blood (not recorded which). This chain uses TRBV28 with TRBJ2-3; 11 nucleotides agree with TRBD2. The clonotype comes from a woman under 40 who had recovered from COVID-19. The CDR3 region is CASSFELAGADTQYF. The CDR3 DNA is TGTGCCAGCAGTTTCGAACTAGCGGGGGCAGATACGCAGTATTTT.